These T cell receptor beta chains were read from a single sample in a study of CD8 T cells in Susac syndrome. MiXCR, run by TCRdb on the immunoSEQ multiplex PCR reads, gives a single entry per CDR3 protein. The data show a few hundred thousand distinct CDR3 sequences, roughly 95% seen once. Sequences were obtained from CD4+ T cells from PBMCs. The receptors shown here come from a human donor with multiple sclerosis. Both conserved end residues are part of each CDR3. A D gene is named only where the DNA matches it firmly. Not all rows give a size; the values are once, few, many and, for expanded clones, a class.

D gene | J gene | clone size | V gene | CDR3 DNA | CDR3 protein
NA | TRBJ1-1 | NA | TRBV5-6 | TGTGCCAGCAGACGCCGCCCGGGAGGCGACACTGAAGCTTTCTTT | CASRRRPGGDTEAFF
TRBD1 | TRBJ1-6 | NA | TRBV6-2/TRBV6-3 | TGTGCCAGCAGAGCCCGGGACAGCTATAATTCACCCCTCCACTTT | CASRARDSYNSPLHF
TRBD1 | TRBJ2-1 | NA | TRBV10-3 | TGTGCCATCACCTCGGACAGGGGAGACAATGAGCAGTTCTTC | CAITSDRGDNEQFF
NA | TRBJ1-1 | NA | TRBV18 | TGTGCCAGCTCACCAAGGATCGGCAGAACTGAAGCTTTCTTT | CASSPRIGRTEAFF
NA | TRBJ2-5 | NA | TRBV30 | TGTGCCCGCACTAGTAAAGAGACCCAGTACTTC | CARTSKETQYF
NA | TRBJ2-2 | once | TRBV3-1 | TGTGCCAGCAGAAGGACACCCCTTTCCGGGGAGCTGTTTTTT | CASRRTPLSGELFF
TRBD1 | TRBJ2-5 | once | TRBV3-1 | TGTGCCAGCAGCCAAGGACAGGGGGCCGGCATTATCCAGTACTTC | CASSQGQGAGIIQYF
NA | TRBJ1-1 | NA | TRBV15 | TGTGCCACCAGCTCCCCCGCTGGAGCGCGCACTGAAGCTTTCTTT | CATSSPAGARTEAFF
TRBD2 | TRBJ2-1 | NA | TRBV29-1 | TGCAGCGTTGGACAGCTCGGCGGGGGTGGGCAGTTCTTC | CSVGQLGGGGQFF
NA | TRBJ2-3 | NA | TRBV15 | TGTGCCACCAGCAGAGTTGCCGCGGGTAGCACAGATACGCAGTATTTT | CATSRVAAGSTDTQYF
TRBD2 | TRBJ2-5 | NA | TRBV30 | TGTGCCTGGAGACCATGGGGCGGGGGGCCACAAGAGACCCAGTACTTC | CAWRPWGGGPQETQYF
NA | TRBJ1-1 | NA | TRBV6-6 | TGTGCCAGCAGTTACGAGACTGAAGCTTTCTTT | CASSYETEAFF
TRBD1 | TRBJ2-3 | NA | TRBV29-1 | TGCAGCGTTCGGGACAGGGGGCTTTCAGATACGCAGTATTTT | CSVRDRGLSDTQYF
NA | TRBJ2-7 | NA | TRBV28 | TGTGCCAGCAGTTCCCCTCAAGGAGTCTACGAGCAGTACTTC | CASSSPQGVYEQYF
TRBD1 | TRBJ2-2 | NA | TRBV27 | TGTGTCGACGGCGCCGGACAGGGGGGTCCCGGGGAGCTGTTTTTT | CVDGAGQGGPGELFF
NA | TRBJ2-1 | NA | TRBV18 | TGTGCCAGCTCACTCCGGACCCCTAGGTCGGACAATGAGCAGTTCTTC | CASSLRTPRSDNEQFF
NA | TRBJ2-3 | NA | TRBV7-3 | TGTGCCAGCAGCCTGGACGGGATTACGCAGTATTTT | CASSLDGITQYF
NA | TRBJ1-5 | NA | TRBV30 | TGTGCCTGGAGTGGCGGGGTCGACCAGCCCCAGCATTTT | CAWSGGVDQPQHF
TRBD1 | TRBJ1-2 | NA | TRBV30 | TGTGCCTGGAGTATGGACCACAGGGGCAACTATGGCTACACCTTC | CAWSMDHRGNYGYTF
TRBD1 | TRBJ1-5 | NA | TRBV20-1 | TGCAGTGCTAGAGATGGGACAGTTAGCAATCAGCCCCAGCATTTT | CSARDGTVSNQPQHF
TRBD2 | TRBJ2-5 | once | TRBV5-1 | TGCGCCAGCAGCTTGGAGGCTAGCGGAATGTACCAAGAGACCCAGTACTTC | CASSLEASGMYQETQYF
TRBD1 | TRBJ1-1 | NA | TRBV4-2 | TGTGCCAGCAGCCATCCCGGGACAGTGGGGAGGTCTGAAGCTTTCTTT | CASSHPGTVGRSEAFF
NA | TRBJ1-3 | NA | TRBV4-2 | TGTGCCAGCAGCCAAGAGTTGGCCGGCTATCGGGACACCATATATTTT | CASSQELAGYRDTIYF
TRBD1 | TRBJ1-2 | NA | TRBV29-1 | TGCAGCGCGCCGACAGGGGCACTCGTCTATGGCTACACCTTC | CSAPTGALVYGYTF
NA | TRBJ2-1 | NA | TRBV4-1 | TGCGCCAGCAGCCAAGGCCGACTGGCCGCCTCCTACAATGAGCAGTTCTTC | CASSQGRLAASYNEQFF
NA | TRBJ2-1 | NA | TRBV2 | TGTGCCACTCGGGACCCCGGGCGCAATGAGCAGTTCTTC | CATRDPGRNEQFF
TRBD2 | TRBJ2-1 | NA | TRBV7-2 | TGTGCCAGCAGCCTCCAGGGACTAGCGTACTACAATGAGCAGTTCTTC | CASSLQGLAYYNEQFF
TRBD1 | TRBJ2-7 | NA | TRBV20-1 | TGCAGTGCTAGAGAGCAGGACAGGGTCTACGAGCAGTACTTC | CSAREQDRVYEQYF
NA | TRBJ2-2 | NA | TRBV6-6 | TGTGCCAGCAGTTACTCCCCAGCGGCCGGGGAGCTGTTTTTT | CASSYSPAAGELFF
NA | TRBJ1-3 | NA | TRBV2 | TGTGCCAGCAGGCCAGGGACCTCTGGAAACACCATATATTTT | CASRPGTSGNTIYF
NA | TRBJ1-2 | NA | TRBV6-2/TRBV6-3 | TGTGCCAGCAGTGAGGACACCTATGGCTACACCTTC | CASSEDTYGYTF
NA | TRBJ1-6 | NA | TRBV7-9 | TGTGCCAGCAGCTTACTGGGGAATTCACCCCTCCACTTT | CASSLLGNSPLHF
NA | TRBJ1-2 | NA | TRBV12-3/TRBV12-4 | TGTGCCAGCCGGGGCGGGGCAGGGTACTATGGCTACACCTTC | CASRGGAGYYGYTF
NA | TRBJ2-2 | NA | TRBV11-1 | TGTGCCAGCAGACTCAACAGGCTGAACACCGGGGAGCTGTTTTTT | CASRLNRLNTGELFF
TRBD2 | TRBJ2-2 | NA | TRBV19 | TGTGCCAGTAGCCCCTTGGGGGGGAGAGGAACCGGGGAGCTGTTTTTT | CASSPLGGRGTGELFF
NA | TRBJ2-1 | NA | TRBV5-1 | TGCGCCAGCAGCTTCCGCGGGATCCCCCCCATGAATGAGCAGTTCTTC | CASSFRGIPPMNEQFF
TRBD1 | TRBJ2-5 | once | TRBV29-1 | TGCAGCGTTGAACAGGGGGCCCAGGGGGAGACCCAGTACTTC | CSVEQGAQGETQYF
TRBD1 | TRBJ1-2 | NA | TRBV5-1 | TGCGCCAGCAGCTTGGATGGGACAGGGGGACAATTGAGCTATGGCTACACCTTC | CASSLDGTGGQLSYGYTF
NA | TRBJ2-1 | NA | TRBV28 | TGTGCCAGCAGTCTCCGGGGGACACAGCAGTTCTTC | CASSLRGTQQFF
NA | TRBJ1-1 | NA | TRBV30 | TGTGCCTGGAGTGTTCAGGTGGGCACTGAAGCTTTCTTT | CAWSVQVGTEAFF
NA | TRBJ2-3 | NA | TRBV9 | TGTGCCAGCAGCTCAGTAGGGTTAGAGGATCCGTATTTT | CASSSVGLEDPYF
NA | TRBJ1-4 | NA | TRBV7-9 | TGTGCCAGCAGTAACGGACAAGATAATGAAAAACTGTTTTTT | CASSNGQDNEKLFF
NA | TRBJ1-5 | NA | TRBV12-3/TRBV12-4 | TGTGCCAGCGGGACGGGTACGACGGGACAGCCCCAGCATTTT | CASGTGTTGQPQHF
TRBD2 | TRBJ2-1 | NA | TRBV6-4 | TGTGCCAGCATGCACAGGGGGCCACTAGCGGGAGATGAGCAGTTCTTC | CASMHRGPLAGDEQFF
NA | TRBJ2-3 | NA | TRBV12-3/TRBV12-4 | TGTGCCAGCAGCCCGACCATTTGGGGGGAGCCAGATACGCAGTATTTT | CASSPTIWGEPDTQYF
TRBD1 | TRBJ1-1 | NA | TRBV20-1 | TGCAGTGCTCCCTCAGACAGGGGATGGACTGAAGCTTTCTTT | CSAPSDRGWTEAFF
NA | TRBJ2-3 | NA | TRBV29-1 | TGCAGCGCCCGTCAGGATACGCAGTATTTT | CSARQDTQYF
TRBD1 | TRBJ1-1 | once | TRBV5-6 | TGTGCCAGCAGCTCCACCGGGACAGGGCTGGGGAACACTGAAGCTTTCTTT | CASSSTGTGLGNTEAFF
NA | TRBJ1-4 | NA | TRBV29-1 | TGCAGCGTTGAGGGGGGAGATGAAAAACTGTTTTTT | CSVEGGDEKLFF
TRBD2 | TRBJ2-3 | NA | TRBV12-3/TRBV12-4 | TGTGCCAGCAGTTTCCCAACTAGCGGGGCCTACGATCCCAGAGATACGCAGTATTTT | CASSFPTSGAYDPRDTQYF
NA | TRBJ2-7 | NA | TRBV5-1 | TGCGCCAGCAGCTTGGGGGGGACACCTTACGAGCAGTACTTC | CASSLGGTPYEQYF
TRBD2 | TRBJ2-7 | NA | TRBV7-2 | TGTGCCAGCAGCTTAGTACTAGCGGGGGTAGCTTGGTCCTACGAGCAGTACTTC | CASSLVLAGVAWSYEQYF
NA | TRBJ1-1 | NA | TRBV20-1 | TGCAGTGCTTTTCGGGGAATGAACACTGAAGCTTTCTTT | CSAFRGMNTEAFF
NA | TRBJ2-1 | NA | TRBV27 | TGTGCCAGCAGTTTATCCCTAGCCAGGCCCCACTCCAATGAGCAGTTCTTC | CASSLSLARPHSNEQFF
TRBD1 | TRBJ2-5 | NA | TRBV3-1 | TGTGCCAGCAGCCAAGACCCAATAGGGACAGCGAGACCCGGGACCCAGTACTTC | CASSQDPIGTARPGTQYF
NA | TRBJ1-2 | once | TRBV9 | TGTGCCAGCAGCCCAACCCCCGACAGGCCAGCTAACTATGGCTACACCTTC | CASSPTPDRPANYGYTF
NA | TRBJ2-2 | NA | TRBV11-2 | TGTGCCAGCAGCTTACAGGGCCCCGACACCGGGGAGCTGTTTTTT | CASSLQGPDTGELFF
TRBD2 | TRBJ2-3 | NA | TRBV5-1 | TGCGCCAGCAGCTACCGACTAGCGGGAGAAGATACGCAGTATTTT | CASSYRLAGEDTQYF
NA | TRBJ2-1 | NA | TRBV20-1 | TGCAGTGCTGAGGGACTCAAGAATTACAATGAGCAGTTCTTC | CSAEGLKNYNEQFF